The 32 T cell receptor beta chains below all came from one sample that was sequenced in a study of CD8 T cells in ankylosing spondylitis. The study, taken as a whole, reports: Blood of patients with ankylosing spondylitis appeared to be characterized by a TCR beta motif of fewer than 10 highly homologous variants.

What these receptors recognize is not known. TCRdb re-called the 5' RACE reads with MiXCR, one entry per CDR3 protein. Among a few hundred thousand distinct CDR3 sequences, approximately 20% were seen once, and the ten largest hold roughly a sixth. Sequences were obtained from blood, either unsorted or a sorted T cell fraction (not recorded which). The receptors stem from a male donor with ankylosing spondylitis.

The V and J genes are TRBV29-1 and TRBJ1-1; D unresolved. Trimming removed 7 bases at V and 12 bases at J, with 21 bases between. This CDR3 spans 12 amino acids. In germline, CDR1 is SQVTM, CDR2 ANQGSEA. Written as DNA, the CDR3 is TGCAGCGCTGATAACCGGGCCACGAATTCTTTCTTT. It translates to CSADNRATNSFF.

In its sample, this clonotype was seen a few times. V is TRBV2 and J is TRBJ2-7, with D possibly matching TRBD1 (5 bases). CDR1 SNHLY and CDR2 FYNNEI come from the germline V gene. The CDR3 has 13 residues. The V gene lost 6 bases and the J gene lost 5 bases, with 14 bases spanning the gap. The CDR3 bases are TGTGCCAGCAGCTACAGGCCCCGAAACGAGCAGTACTTC. Translating it yields CASSYRPRNEQYF.

This clonotype was counted only a few times. V and J are TRBV7-2 and TRBJ2-7; 8 bases line up with TRBD1. The trim removed 4 bases at V and 5 bases at J, leaving 10 bases unmatched. CDR3 size: 15 residues. The germline gives CDR1 SGHTA, CDR2 FQGNSA. Here the CDR3 reads CASSYSTGVMDEQYF. Written as DNA, the CDR3 is TGTGCCAGCAGCTACTCGACAGGGGTCATGGACGAGCAGTACTTC.

The chain recombines TRBV5-5 with TRBJ1-2, with D uncertain. This CDR3 has 12 amino acids. Germline V lookup: CDR1 SGHKS, CDR2 YYEKEE (reference sequence). The V end lost 4 bases, the J end lost 14 bases, and 18 bases lay between the germline ends. CDR3 in amino acids: CASSARREELTF. The CDR3, as DNA: TGTGCCAGCAGCGCTCGACGTGAGGAGTTGACCTTC.

This clonotype was observed a few times. The V gene is TRBV29-1, the J gene TRBJ2-7; no reliable D call. The V end lost 5 bases, the J end lost 4 bases, and 9 bases lay between the germline ends. Per germline, CDR1 SQVTM and CDR2 ANQGSEA. This CDR3 spans 11 amino acids. CDR3 nucleotide sequence: TGCAGCGTTAGGGTGTCTTACGAGCAGTACTTC. Its translation is CSVRVSYEQYF.

The gene calls are TRBV5-1 and TRBJ2-7; 13 positions match TRBD2. CDR1 is SGHRS and CDR2 is YFSETQ in the germline V gene. The CDR3 is 16 amino acids. V dropped 4 bases and J dropped 3; count of bases not matched to a gene: 7. This CDR3 is CASSGGLAGIHYEQYF. CDR3 nucleotide sequence: TGCGCCAGCAGCGGGGGACTAGCGGGGATACACTACGAGCAGTACTTC.

This clonotype was seen a few times. V usage is TRBV7-9 and J usage is TRBJ2-4, with 7 bases aligning to TRBD1. Germline V gene lookup returns CDR1 SEHNR and CDR2 FQNEAQ (reference sequence). J gave up 8 bases and V 3 bases, and 4 bases lay outside the gene matches. The CDR3 length is 13 residues. CDR3 protein: CASSFTGADIQYF. CDR3 bases: TGTGCCAGCAGCTTCACAGGGGCAGACATTCAGTACTTC.

The chain is built from TRBV21-1 and TRBJ2-4. TRBV21-1 is noted as a pseudogene. The CDR3 is 15 amino acids. The CDR3 is CASSLTLRVKNIQYF. The CDR3 region has the DNA TGTGCCAGCAGCCTAACCCTTAGGGTCAAAAACATTCAGTACTTC.

This clonotype was counted once. The gene calls are TRBV28 and TRBJ2-3; D not resolved. CDR3 length: 13 amino acids. Germline V CDR1 and CDR2: MDHEN, SYDVKM. V was pared by 3 bases and J by 5 bases, with 9 bases between. CDR3 in DNA: TGTGCCAGCAGTTTGTCTTACGGAGATACGCAGTATTTT. This codes for CASSLSYGDTQYF.

This clonotype was recorded many times. The chain recombines TRBV29-1 with TRBJ2-2; tentative D call: TRBD1 (5 bases). The germline V and J ends were trimmed by 5 bases and 6 bases, with 10 bases remaining between them. Germline V lookup: CDR1 SQVTM, CDR2 ANQGSEA. This CDR3 comprises 12 residues. The CDR3 DNA reads as TGCAGCGTTAGAACAGGCGCCGGGGAGCTGTTTTTT. It translates to CSVRTGAGELFF.

V gene TRBV18 combines with J gene TRBJ2-1, with D perhaps TRBD1 or TRBD2 (5 bases each). V lost 3 bases, J lost 4 bases, and 10 bases lay in between. This CDR3 comprises 14 residues. The germline gives CDR1 KGHSH, CDR2 LQKENI. The DNA of the CDR3 is TGTGCCAGCTCACCCCGGGACGGGTACAATGAGCAGTTCTTC. Its protein is CASSPRDGYNEQFF. Supplemented by reference TRBV18 and TRBJ2-1, the full variable domain reads NAGVMQNPRHLVRRRGQEARLRCSPMKGHSHVYWYRQLPEEGLKFMVYLQKENIIDESGMPKERFSAEFPKEGPSILRIQQVVRGDSAAYFCASSPRDGYNEQFFGPGTRLTVL.

V is TRBV15 and J is TRBJ2-3, with 7 bases identical to TRBD2. CDR1 and CDR2 from the germline V gene are LNHNV and YYDKDF (reference sequence). The length of the CDR3 is 14 residues. V lost 1 base, J lost 2 bases, and 0 bases stayed unmatched. CDR3 in amino acids: CATSRGLATDTQYF. In DNA, the CDR3 is TGTGCCACCAGCAGAGGACTAGCCACAGATACGCAGTATTTT.

This clonotype appeared a few times. This sequence joins TRBV3-1 and TRBJ1-4, with D unresolved. Germline V CDR1 and CDR2: LGHDT, YNNKEL (reference sequence). The CDR3 has 14 residues. V was clipped by 6 bases and J by 7 bases, with 15 bases between them. The CDR3, as DNA: TGTGCCAGCAGTGCCAGGAGACGAAGTGAAAAACTGTTTTTT. This sequence encodes CASSARRRSEKLFF.

This clonotype was picked up many times. The chain combines TRBV20-1 with TRBJ2-5; no clear D. Germline-derived CDR1 and CDR2 are DFQATT and SNEGSKA (reference sequence). Trimming removed 5 bases from V and 5 bases from J, with 9 bases in between. The CDR3 consists of 11 residues. Here the CDR3 DNA reads TGCAGTGCTGTCGCTGGGGAGACCCAGTACTTC. Translated, it gives CSAVAGETQYF.

This clonotype appeared a single time. In this CDR3 the conserved last residue, phenylalanine or tryptophan, is missing, so a read error is likely. This rearrangement joins TRBV19 to TRBJ2-4; D unclear. The CDR3 consists of 13 residues. V was shortened by 5 bases and J by 5 bases, with 10 bases between the two germline ends. Germline V lookup: CDR1 LNHDA, CDR2 SQIVND (reference sequence). CDR3 sequence reads: CASSSAGQNIQYI. In DNA, the CDR3 is TGTGCCAGTAGTTCGGCAGGACAAAACATTCAGTACATC.

Details on this clonotype: The junction and the germline gene differ at one end; a read error may be behind it. The chain employs TRBV7-9 and TRBJ1-1; possible D gene TRBD1, 6 bases. CDR3 length: 15 residues. Looked up from germline, CDR1 is SEHNR and CDR2 is FQNEAQ (reference sequence). As DNA, the CDR3 is TGTGCCAGCAGCTCGACAGGCGAGGGCAACAATGAAGCTTTCTTT. This translates into CASSSTGEGNNEAFF.

The rearrangement links TRBV19 to TRBJ2-7; perhaps D is TRBD1 or TRBD2 (5 bases each). The CDR3 is 13 amino acids. The germline V gene encodes CDR1 LNHDA and CDR2 SQIVND (reference sequence). The V end lost 3 bases, the J end lost 4 bases, and 10 bases lay between the germline ends. CDR3 in amino acids: CASSMWGSYEQYF. The CDR3 nucleotides are TGTGCCAGTAGTATGTGGGGGAGTTACGAGCAGTACTTC.

In its sample, this clonotype was seen a few times. The V and J genes are TRBV9 and TRBJ2-7; 10 bases match TRBD2. This CDR3 contains 15 residues. The ends lost 0 bases at V and 3 bases at J; junction bases unmatched: 3. The germline V gene encodes CDR1 SGDLS and CDR2 YYNGEE. CDR3 nucleotides: TGTGCCAGCAGCGTAGGGCTAGCGGGAGACTACGAGCAGTACTTC. It codes for CASSVGLAGDYEQYF. Combining the CDR3 with reference TRBV9 and TRBJ2-7 gives the whole variable domain DSGVTQTPKHLITATGQRVTLRCSPRSGDLSVYWYQQSLDQGLQFLIQYYNGEERAKGNILERFSAQQFPDLHSELNLSSLELGDSALYFCASSVGLAGDYEQYFGPGTRLTVT.

This clonotype was observed a single time. The chain recombines TRBV28 with TRBJ1-2, with 7 bases aligning to TRBD1. J was trimmed by 8 bases and V by 3 bases; bases with no gene match: 15. Germline CDR1 and CDR2: MDHEN and SYDVKM. The CDR3 runs to 16 residues. The CDR3 region is CASSFRDSARRGGYTF. CDR3 nucleotide sequence: TGTGCCAGCAGTTTCCGGGACAGCGCCCGGAGGGGAGGCTACACCTTC.

This clonotype was found a few times. V is TRBV20-1 and J is TRBJ2-4, with 7 bases fitting TRBD2. Germline V CDR1 and CDR2: DFQATT, SNEGSKA (reference sequence). The CDR3 is 16 residues long. The ends lost 0 bases at V and 0 bases at J; junction bases unmatched: 5. CDR3 region: CSARDHRLAAKNIQYF. The DNA for the CDR3 is TGCAGTGCTAGAGACCATCGACTAGCAGCCAAAAACATTCAGTACTTC.

This chain uses TRBV18 with TRBJ2-5, with D tentatively TRBD1 (6 bases). Germline values: CDR1 KGHSH, CDR2 LQKENI. Trimming pared 2 bases from V and 4 bases from J, leaving 14 bases between. The CDR3 has 15 amino acids. CDR3 sequence reads: CASSPNAGAGETQYF. CDR3 nucleotide sequence: TGTGCCAGCTCACCAAACGCAGGGGCGGGAGAGACCCAGTACTTC.

This chain uses TRBV4-1 with TRBJ2-3; 8 nucleotides align to TRBD1. The CDR3 loop spans 17 amino acids. V lost 4 bases to trimming and J lost 1 base; unmatched junction nucleotides: 10. Germline CDR1 MGHRA, CDR2 YSYEKL. The CDR3 protein is CASSRLEGTGRTDTQYF. Written as DNA, the CDR3 is TGCGCCAGCAGCCGCTTAGAAGGGACAGGACGCACAGATACGCAGTATTTT.

V and J are TRBV20-1 and TRBJ2-1; D is unclear. The ends were cut back, 5 bases at V and 6 bases at J, with 17 bases in the middle. CDR1 and CDR2 (germline): DFQATT, SNEGSKA (reference sequence). CDR3 length: 14 amino acids. The chain's CDR3 is CSAARSRWANEQFF. CDR3 coding DNA: TGCAGTGCTGCTCGTTCTCGTTGGGCCAATGAGCAGTTCTTC.

The chain employs TRBV6-2 or TRBV6-3 and TRBJ2-5; no clear D gene. Germline lookup yields CDR1 MNHEY and CDR2 SVGEGT. V gave up 4 bases and J gave up 4 bases, with 7 bases separating them. The CDR3 loop spans 12 amino acids. The CDR3 sequence: CASSSARETQYF. As DNA, the CDR3 is TGTGCCAGCAGTTCCGCCCGAGAGACCCAGTACTTC.

This clonotype was recorded a few times. V gene TRBV10-3 combines with J gene TRBJ2-1; D is perhaps TRBD2 (6 bases). Germline V gives CDR1 ENHRY, CDR2 SYGVKD. The CDR3 runs 17 residues. Trimming shortened V by 4 bases and J by 0 bases, and 16 bases separated the two germline ends. The CDR3 protein is CAISARRATSSYNEQFF. The DNA for the CDR3 is TGTGCCATCAGTGCCCGGAGGGCTACAAGCTCCTACAATGAGCAGTTCTTC.

This sequence joins TRBV6-6 and TRBJ2-1; TRBD2 might be the D (6 bases). Germline CDR1 MNHNY, CDR2 SVGAGI (reference sequence). V gave up 8 bases and J gave up 3 bases, with 11 bases separating them. This CDR3 has 13 amino acids. In DNA form, the CDR3 reads TGTGCCAGCGCGGGAAACCTCTACAATGAGCAGTTCTTC. Its protein product is CASAGNLYNEQFF.

This chain connects TRBV18 to TRBJ2-3; D perhaps matches TRBD2 (6 bases). Germline loops: CDR1 KGHSH, CDR2 LQKENI. V lost 4 bases and J 4 bases, leaving 18 bases between the germline ends. CDR3 length: 16 residues. Here the CDR3 reads CASSQLTRSLADTQYF. CDR3 DNA sequence: TGTGCCAGCTCACAGCTGACTAGGAGTTTGGCAGATACGCAGTATTTT. The whole variable domain, filled in from reference TRBV18 and TRBJ2-3, reads NAGVMQNPRHLVRRRGQEARLRCSPMKGHSHVYWYRQLPEEGLKFMVYLQKENIIDESGMPKERFSAEFPKEGPSILRIQQVVRGDSAAYFCASSQLTRSLADTQYFGPGTRLTVL.

The chain recombines TRBV9 with TRBJ2-6, with a tentative D call TRBD1 (5 bases). This CDR3 contains 17 residues. Trimming removed 2 bases at V and 1 base at J, with 13 bases between. CDR1 and CDR2 from the germline V gene are SGDLS and YYNGEE. CDR3 nucleotide sequence: TGTGCCAGCAGCGTTGCCAGGGTATCATCTGGGGCCAACGTCCTGACTTTC. It encodes CASSVARVSSGANVLTF.

This chain connects TRBV12-3 or TRBV12-4 to TRBJ1-5, with D unclear. The CDR3 length is 14 residues. The V end lost 3 bases, the J end lost 2 bases, and 8 bases lay between the germline ends. The CDR3 bases are TGTGCCAGCAGTTTGATGGGTCGCAATCAGCCCCAGCATTTT. Its protein is CASSLMGRNQPQHF.

V is TRBV9 and J is TRBJ2-4; D might be TRBD1 (5 bases). This CDR3 spans 13 amino acids. CDR1 and CDR2 from the germline V gene are SGDLS and YYNGEE. V shed 7 bases and J shed 6 bases, with 14 bases lying between them. The CDR3 spells CASVGRRGNIQYF. The CDR3 DNA follows: TGTGCCAGCGTCGGACGAAGGGGAAACATTCAGTACTTC.

The chain uses TRBV3-1 and TRBJ1-5, with D hard to call. Germline V gene data show CDR1 as LGHDT and CDR2 as YNNKEL (reference sequence). The CDR3 runs to 14 residues. V was clipped by 3 bases and J by 2 bases, with 8 bases between them. CDR3 region: CASSQGIGNQPQHF. The CDR3, as DNA: TGTGCCAGCAGCCAGGGGATTGGCAATCAGCCCCAGCATTTT.

This chain joins TRBV6-1 and TRBJ1-2; 7 bases agree with TRBD1. The CDR3 runs 13 residues. V was clipped by 6 bases and J by 8 bases; unmatched bases: 9. Germline CDR1 reads MNHNS; CDR2 reads SASEGT. As DNA, the CDR3 is TGTGCCAGCAGAGTGACAGGGACGGAGGGCTACACCTTC. This codes for CASRVTGTEGYTF.